The clone carrying this T cell receptor beta chain was counted only a few times. This specimen comes from a study of cytomegalovirus exposure and HLA in healthy donors. This CDR3 has 15 amino acids. The germline gives CDR1 SNHLY, CDR2 FYNNEI. V lost 4 bases, J lost 2 bases, and 15 bases lay in between. 13 Jbeta primers and 60 Vbeta primers were used for the PCR. The protocol was immunoSEQ multiplex PCR, while the TCRdb copy is restricted to in-frame clones and leaves out a portion. Among tens of thousands of clones listed, just under 70% were seen once. V is TRBV2 and J is TRBJ2-7; possibly TRBD1 for D (5 bases). This TCR was sampled from a man in his fifties or sixties in good health and CMV-seronegative. The sequencing sample was made of PBMCs. In DNA, the CDR3 is TGTGCCAGCAGTGGAAGAGGACATACCACCTACGAGCAGTACTTC. Residues: CASSGRGHTTYEQYF.